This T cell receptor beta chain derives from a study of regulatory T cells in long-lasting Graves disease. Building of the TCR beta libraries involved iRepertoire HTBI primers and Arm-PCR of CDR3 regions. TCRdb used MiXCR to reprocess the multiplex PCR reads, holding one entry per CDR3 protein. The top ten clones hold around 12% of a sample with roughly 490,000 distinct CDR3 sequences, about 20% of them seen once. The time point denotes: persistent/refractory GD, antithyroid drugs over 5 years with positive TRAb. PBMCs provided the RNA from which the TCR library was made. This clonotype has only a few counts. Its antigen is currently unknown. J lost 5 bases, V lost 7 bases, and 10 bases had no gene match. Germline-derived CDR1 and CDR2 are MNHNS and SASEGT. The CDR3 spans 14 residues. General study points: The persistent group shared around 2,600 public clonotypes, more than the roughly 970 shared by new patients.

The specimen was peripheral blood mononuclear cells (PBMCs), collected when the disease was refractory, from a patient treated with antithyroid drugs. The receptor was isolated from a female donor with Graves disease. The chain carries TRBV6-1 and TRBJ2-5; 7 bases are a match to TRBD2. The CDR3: CASTEEGGLETQYF. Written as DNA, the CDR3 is TGTGCCAGCACCGAGGAGGGAGGGTTGGAGACCCAGTACTTC.